One and the same sample provided the 14 T cell receptor beta chains below, sequenced in a study of T cells in Graves' hyperthyroidism and ophthalmopathy. Regions amplified from RNA transcripts were the TCR beta CDR3 regions. TCR CDR3 regions were first amplified by RT-PCR with HTBI primers. One entry per CDR3 protein results from TCRdb running MiXCR on the multiplex PCR reads. The sample holds 96,000 or so distinct CDR3 sequences; around 52% are singletons and the top ten take 25% to 30%. Sequenced material: blood. These receptor sequences come from a woman in her thirties or forties with Graves' hyperthyroidism.

V is TRBV2 and J is TRBJ1-4; 10 bases line up with TRBD1. V gave up 5 bases and J gave up 1 base; unmatched junction bases: 10. Germline lookup yields CDR1 SNHLY and CDR2 FYNNEI. The CDR3 loop spans 18 amino acids. This chain's CDR3 is CASSFSRTGGGTNEKLFF. The CDR3 nucleotides read TGTGCCAGCAGTTTCTCTAGGACAGGGGGAGGAACTAATGAAAAACTGTTTTTT.

The rearrangement uses TRBV7-2 and TRBJ1-5; D not resolved. V was pared by 5 bases and J by 11 bases, with 25 bases between. The CDR3 length is 16 residues. The germline V gene encodes CDR1 SGHTA and CDR2 FQGNSA. The CDR3 region has the DNA TGTGCCAGCAGCCAGACCAGGACCCCTGGCGGTGAGACCCAGCATTTT. Protein product: CASSQTRTPGGETQHF.

The chain carries TRBV20-1 and TRBJ1-5, with unresolved D. The V gene's germline CDR1 is DFQATT and CDR2 SNEGSKA (reference sequence). V dropped 1 base and J dropped 3 bases, with 10 bases sitting between them. The CDR3 is 14 amino acids. In DNA form, the CDR3 reads TGCAGTGCTAGAGCTGGAGGCATCAATCAGCCCCAGCATTTT. Amino acid sequence: CSARAGGINQPQHF.

The gene calls are TRBV7-9 and TRBJ2-5, with D perhaps given as TRBD1 or TRBD2 (5 bases each). The CDR3 extends over 15 amino acids. Germline V gene lookup returns CDR1 SEHNR and CDR2 FQNEAQ (reference sequence). V gave up 5 bases and J gave up 5 bases, with 18 bases separating them. The CDR3 here is CASSQDMGVGETQYF. CDR3 DNA sequence: TGTGCCAGCAGCCAAGATATGGGGGTAGGGGAGACCCAGTACTTC.

This clonotype was seen ten or more times. The V and J genes are TRBV7-2 and TRBJ1-5; perhaps TRBD1 as D (5 bases). Germline lookup yields CDR1 SGHTA and CDR2 FQGNSA. Trimming removed 1 base at V and 4 bases at J, with 11 bases between. The CDR3 length is 15 residues. CDR3 DNA sequence: TGTGCCAGCAGCTTAGTCGGGGGTAATAATCAGCCCCAGCATTTT. It is translated as CASSLVGGNNQPQHF.

At least ten counts were recorded for this clonotype. This chain uses TRBV20-1 with TRBJ2-7, with 8 bases lining up with TRBD2. There are 13 residues in the CDR3. Trimming removed 1 base from V and 5 bases from J; junction bases left unmatched: 4. Germline CDR1 reads DFQATT; CDR2 reads SNEGSKA (reference sequence). The CDR3 is CSARGYSGNEQYF. CDR3 DNA: TGCAGTGCTAGAGGTTATAGCGGGAACGAGCAGTACTTC.

The V call is TRBV7-9, the J call TRBJ2-5, with D uncertain. Germline loops: CDR1 SEHNR, CDR2 FQNEAQ (reference sequence). V lost 7 bases, J lost 2 bases, and 14 bases lay in between. The CDR3 length is 14 residues. The CDR3 sequence: CASTPVTNQETQYF. The CDR3 DNA is TGTGCCAGCACCCCTGTCACGAATCAAGAGACCCAGTACTTC.

The V call is TRBV20-1, the J call TRBJ1-4, with D possibly matching TRBD1 (6 bases). The V gene lost 6 bases and the J gene lost 5 bases, with 22 bases spanning the gap. Germline CDR1 DFQATT, CDR2 SNEGSKA (reference sequence). The CDR3 has 16 residues. The CDR3 bases are TGCAGTGCAACAGCAGGGGTAGGCTCTGGAAATGAAAAACTGTTTTTT. It encodes CSATAGVGSGNEKLFF.

This chain links TRBV7-8 with TRBJ2-6, with D perhaps matching TRBD1 (7 bases). CDR1 and CDR2 from the germline V gene are SGHVS and FQNEAQ. The CDR3 covers 16 residues. Between the trimmed V and J ends, which lost 6 bases and 2 bases, there was a span of 14 bases. The CDR3 sequence: CASSAQGGPGANVLTF. Here the CDR3 DNA reads TGTGCCAGCAGTGCCCAGGGGGGACCTGGGGCCAACGTCCTGACTTTC.

Remarks on this clonotype: At one boundary the junction diverges from the germline segment, which might be a read error. The chain recombines TRBV10-2 with TRBJ2-7, with D maybe TRBD1 (6 bases). The CDR3 covers 16 residues. Germline loops: CDR1 WSHSY, CDR2 SAAADI. CDR3 DNA sequence: TGCGCCAGCAGCACCCAAACAGGGTTTAGCTCCTACGAGCGGTACTTC. Translation gives CASSTQTGFSSYERYF.

As regards this clonotype: The limits of the CDR3 on the DNA are not certain, so only TCRdb's listed CDR3 is given. The chain uses TRBV10-3 and TRBJ1-1; the table's TRBD1 call for D was not verified on the DNA. Germline lookup yields CDR1 ENHRY and CDR2 SYGVKD. Inclusive of both ends, the CDR3 amounts to 15 amino acids. The CDR3 region is CAICSAGEWHTEAFF.

This clonotype was counted ten times or more. The rearrangement links TRBV7-9 to TRBJ2-2; D is perhaps TRBD2 (6 bases). Germline assignment: CDR1 SEHNR and CDR2 FQNEAQ (reference sequence). V gave up 2 bases and J gave up 6 bases, with 10 bases separating them. This CDR3 region has 14 residues. CDR3 sequence: CASSLSSGAGELFF. The CDR3 coding sequence is TGTGCCAGCAGCTTATCCTCGGGGGCCGGGGAGCTGTTTTTT.

Worth noting for this clonotype: A read error may explain this, as a much larger clone is one base away. The chain combines TRBV2 with TRBJ1-4; a weak D match, TRBD1 (5 bases). The germline V gene encodes CDR1 SNHLY and CDR2 FYNNEI. This CDR3 region has 15 residues. This CDR3 reads CASTSGRDTNEELFF. CDR3 in DNA: TGTGCCAGCACCTCAGGCAGGGATACTAATGAAGAACTGTTTTTT. The variable domain in full, completed from reference TRBV2 and TRBJ1-4, reads EPEVTQTPSHQVTQMGQEVILRCVPISNHLYFYWYRQILGQKVEFLVSFYNNEISEKSEIFDDQFSVERPDGSNFTLKIRSTKLEDSAMYFCASTSGRDTNEELFFGSGTQLSVL.

This rearrangement joins TRBV30 to TRBJ2-2; unclear D gene. CDR1 is GTSNPN, CDR2 SVGIG, per germline (reference sequence). Trimming removed 3 bases from V and 7 bases from J, with 6 bases in between. This CDR3 has 11 amino acids. The CDR3 reads CAWRKYGELFF. CDR3 sequence (DNA): TGTGCCTGGAGAAAATACGGGGAGCTGTTTTTT.